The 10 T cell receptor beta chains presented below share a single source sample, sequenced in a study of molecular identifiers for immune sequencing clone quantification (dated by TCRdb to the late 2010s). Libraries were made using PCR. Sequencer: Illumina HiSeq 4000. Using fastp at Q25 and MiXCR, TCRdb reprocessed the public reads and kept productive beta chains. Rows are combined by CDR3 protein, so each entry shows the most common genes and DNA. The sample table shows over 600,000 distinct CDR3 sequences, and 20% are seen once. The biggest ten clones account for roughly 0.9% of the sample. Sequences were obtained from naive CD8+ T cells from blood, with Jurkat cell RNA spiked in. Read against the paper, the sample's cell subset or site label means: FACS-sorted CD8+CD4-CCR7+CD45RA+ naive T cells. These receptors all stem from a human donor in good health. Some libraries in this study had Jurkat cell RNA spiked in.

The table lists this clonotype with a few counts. Here the CDR3 reads CASSYHPFDINYEQYF. CDR3 bases: TGTGCCAGCAGTTACCACCCCTTCGACATCAACTACGAGCAGTACTTC. The chain couples TRBV6-6 to TRBJ2-7; D call uncertain. This CDR3 is 16 amino acids long. CDR1 is MNHNY and CDR2 is SVGAGI in the germline V gene (reference sequence). V lost 2 bases and J lost 3, with 17 bases in between.

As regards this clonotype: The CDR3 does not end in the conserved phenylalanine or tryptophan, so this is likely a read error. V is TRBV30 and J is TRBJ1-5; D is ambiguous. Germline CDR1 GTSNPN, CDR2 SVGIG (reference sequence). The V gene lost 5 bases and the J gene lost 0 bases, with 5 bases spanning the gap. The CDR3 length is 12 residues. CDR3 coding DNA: TGTGCCTGGGGAGATAGCAATCAGCCCCAGCATTCT. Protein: CAWGDSNQPQHS.

The CDR3 loop is CASSKAPPGHGNTIYF. DNA of the CDR3: TGTGCCAGCAGCAAAGCGCCCCCCGGACACGGAAACACCATATATTTT. This chain joins TRBV21-1 and TRBJ1-3; TRBD1 reflects the table's D call only, with no check against the DNA. TRBV21-1 is termed a pseudogene. The CDR3 spans 16 residues.

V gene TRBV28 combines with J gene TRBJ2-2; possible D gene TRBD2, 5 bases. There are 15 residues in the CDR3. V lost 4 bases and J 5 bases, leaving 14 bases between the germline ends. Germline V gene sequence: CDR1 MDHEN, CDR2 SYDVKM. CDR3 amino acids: CASSSPSTSTGELFF. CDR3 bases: TGTGCCAGCAGTTCCCCCTCCACTAGTACCGGGGAGCTGTTTTTT. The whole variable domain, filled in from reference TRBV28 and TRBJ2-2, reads DVKVTQSSRYLVKRTGEKVFLECVQDMDHENMFWYRQDPGLGLRLIYFSYDVKMKEKGDIPEGYSVSREKKERFSLILESASTNQTSMYLCASSSPSTSTGELFFGEGSRLTVL.

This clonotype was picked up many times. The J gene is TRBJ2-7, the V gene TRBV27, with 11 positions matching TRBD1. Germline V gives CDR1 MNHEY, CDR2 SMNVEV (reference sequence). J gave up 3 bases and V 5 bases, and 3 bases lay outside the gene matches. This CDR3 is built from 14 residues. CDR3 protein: CASSGQGASYEQYF. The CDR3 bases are TGTGCCAGCAGTGGACAGGGGGCTAGCTACGAGCAGTACTTC.

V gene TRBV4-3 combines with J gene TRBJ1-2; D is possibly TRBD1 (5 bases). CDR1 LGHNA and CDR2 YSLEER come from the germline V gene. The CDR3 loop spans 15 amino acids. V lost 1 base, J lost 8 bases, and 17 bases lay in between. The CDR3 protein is CASSQGSGIVRGYTF. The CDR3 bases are TGCGCCAGCAGCCAAGGATCAGGGATTGTGAGGGGCTACACCTTC.

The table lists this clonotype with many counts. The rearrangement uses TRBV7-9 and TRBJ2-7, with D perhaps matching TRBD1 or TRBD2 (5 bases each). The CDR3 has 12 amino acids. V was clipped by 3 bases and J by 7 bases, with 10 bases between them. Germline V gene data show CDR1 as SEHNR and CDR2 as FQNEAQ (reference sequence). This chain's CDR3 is CASSFGGIEQYF. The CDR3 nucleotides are TGTGCCAGCAGCTTTGGGGGAATAGAGCAGTACTTC.

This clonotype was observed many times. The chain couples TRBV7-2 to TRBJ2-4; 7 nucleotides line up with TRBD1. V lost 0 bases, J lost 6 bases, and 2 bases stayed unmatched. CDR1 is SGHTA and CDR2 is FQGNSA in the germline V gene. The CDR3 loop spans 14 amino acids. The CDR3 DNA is TGTGCCAGCAGCTTAGCAGGGGGCGTAAACATTCAGTACTTC. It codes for CASSLAGGVNIQYF. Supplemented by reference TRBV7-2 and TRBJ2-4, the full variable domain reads GAGVSQSPSNKVTEKGKDVELRCDPISGHTALYWYRQSLGQGLEFLIYFQGNSAPDKSGLPSDRFSAERTGGSVSTLTIQRTQQEDSAVYLCASSLAGGVNIQYFGAGTRLSVL.

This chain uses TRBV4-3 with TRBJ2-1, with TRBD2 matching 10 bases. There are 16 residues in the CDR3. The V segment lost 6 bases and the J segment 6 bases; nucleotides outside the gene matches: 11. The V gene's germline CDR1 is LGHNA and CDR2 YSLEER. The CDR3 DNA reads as TGCGCCAGCAGTTCAAACCGGGGACTAGCGAGCAATGAGCAGTTCTTC. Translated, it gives CASSSNRGLASNEQFF.

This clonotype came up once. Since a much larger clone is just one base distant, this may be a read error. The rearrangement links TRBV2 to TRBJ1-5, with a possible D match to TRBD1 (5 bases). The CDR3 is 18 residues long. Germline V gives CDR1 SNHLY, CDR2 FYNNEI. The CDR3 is CVSSIDSYHGVSNQPQHF. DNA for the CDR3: TGTGTCAGCAGTATCGACAGTTACCACGGGGTTAGCAATCAGCCCCAGCATTTT. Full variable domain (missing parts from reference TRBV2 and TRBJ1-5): EPEVTQTPSHQVTQMGQEVILRCVPISNHLYFYWYRQILGQKVEFLVSFYNNEISEKSEIFDDQFSVERPDGSNFTLKIRSTKLEDSAMYFCVSSIDSYHGVSNQPQHFGDGTRLSIL.